This is a list of T cell receptor beta chains from one sample in a study of beta chain features in type 1 diabetes. Libraries were prepared by immunoSEQ multiplex PCR; TCRdb keeps only in-frame clonotypes and omits some of them. In the table there are some 900,000 clones, roughly 15% of which are singletons. The sequencing sample was made of naive CD4+ T cells from blood. These receptor sequences come from a woman aged 18-29 years in good health. Both conserved end residues are part of each CDR3. Each record gives: D gene, J gene, clone size, V gene, CDR3 DNA, CDR3 protein. D genes are given only for firm matches. Clone sizes are given selectively: once, few, many, or a class where the clone is expanded.

NA	TRBJ2-1	few	TRBV5-5	TGTGCCAGCACCCTGGAGGGGGTTAGCCTCAATGAGCAGTTCTTC	CASTLEGVSLNEQFF
NA	TRBJ2-7	few	TRBV11-2	TGTGCCAGCAGCTTACCACAGGGCTACTACGAGCAGTACTTC	CASSLPQGYYEQYF
NA	TRBJ1-5	NA	TRBV19	TGTGCCAGTAGTATAGATCGTCAGCCCCAGCATTTT	CASSIDRQPQHF
NA	TRBJ1-1	few	TRBV6-5	TGTGCCAGCAGTTACGCGGAGTGGGCCAACACTGAAGCTTTCTTT	CASSYAEWANTEAFF
TRBD1	TRBJ2-2	few	TRBV25-1	TGTGCCAGCAGTGAGGGACAGTCGAACACCGGGGAGCTGTTTTTT	CASSEGQSNTGELFF
NA	TRBJ1-1	NA	TRBV5-5	TGTGCCAGCAGCTTAAGGGGTTACTTGACCGTGCGCGCTGAAGCTTTCTTT	CASSLRGYLTVRAEAFF
NA	TRBJ2-7	NA	TRBV19	TGTGCCAGTAGTATCTCAACTTCGGGGAAGCCCTCCTACGAGCAGTACTTC	CASSISTSGKPSYEQYF
TRBD1	TRBJ1-1	few	TRBV5-4	TGTGCCAGCAGCCCAGGACAGGGTGTCGCCACTGAAGCTTTCTTT	CASSPGQGVATEAFF
NA	TRBJ2-3	NA	TRBV6-1	TGTGCCAGCAGGGGCGGAGGACATAACACAGATACGCAGTATTTT	CASRGGGHNTDTQYF
NA	TRBJ1-3	NA	TRBV5-6	TGTGCCAGCAGCTTGGGGTCGGGAGACACCATATATTTT	CASSLGSGDTIYF
NA	TRBJ2-5	few	TRBV7-9	TGTGCCAGCAGCCCCCAGGGGGGCCATCAAGAGACCCAGTACTTC	CASSPQGGHQETQYF
NA	TRBJ2-2	NA	TRBV6-1	TGTGCCAGCAGCATGCCCGGGGAGCTGTTTTTT	CASSMPGELFF
NA	TRBJ1-5	few	TRBV6-4	TGTGCCAGCAGTTCGGGGATTGGTCAGCCCCAGCATTTT	CASSSGIGQPQHF
TRBD1	TRBJ1-2	NA	TRBV5-1	TGCGCCAGCAGCTTGGGCGTGGACAGGGCCTATGGCTACACCTTC	CASSLGVDRAYGYTF
NA	TRBJ2-2	few	TRBV7-3	TGTGCCAGCAGCTTAACTGGGGATACCGGGGAGCTGTTTTTT	CASSLTGDTGELFF
NA	TRBJ2-1	few	TRBV4-2	TGTGCCAGCAGCCAAGTAGCACGGGCTCTTGGTGAGCAGTTCTTC	CASSQVARALGEQFF
NA	TRBJ2-6	few	TRBV19	TGTGCCAGTAGTACCGGGCGCCAGGGGGGAATCTCTGGGGCCAACGTCCTGACTTTC	CASSTGRQGGISGANVLTF
NA	TRBJ1-2	NA	TRBV6-6	TGTGCCAGCAGTCGGCGGCAGGACCATGGCTACACCTTC	CASSRRQDHGYTF
TRBD1	TRBJ2-1	NA	TRBV29-1	TGCAGCGCCCTGGGACAGGAGCAGTTCTTC	CSALGQEQFF
NA	TRBJ2-7	few	TRBV25-1	TGTGCCAGCAGTAGGTCGTGGGACGAGCAGTACTTC	CASSRSWDEQYF
TRBD1	TRBJ1-1	few	TRBV6-5	TGTGCCAGCAGTTACGGCGACAGGGTCTACACTGAAGCTTTCTTT	CASSYGDRVYTEAFF
NA	TRBJ2-1	NA	TRBV5-6	TGTGCCAGCAGCTTGCGACAGCCTTTGGGGGGGCAGTTCTTC	CASSLRQPLGGQFF
NA	TRBJ2-3	few	TRBV5-6	TGTGCCAGCAGCCGATACACCACAGATACGCAGTATTTT	CASSRYTTDTQYF
NA	TRBJ1-1	NA	TRBV18	TGTGCCAGCTCACCACTTAATAGGGGGACTGAAGCTTTCTTT	CASSPLNRGTEAFF
NA	TRBJ2-5	few	TRBV28	TGTGCCAGCGGCACCTCGACAGCCAACGAAGAGACCCAGTACTTC	CASGTSTANEETQYF
TRBD2	TRBJ2-7	few	TRBV29-1	TGCAGCGTTGTACGGAGCGGGACCTACGAGCAGTACTTC	CSVVRSGTYEQYF
NA	TRBJ1-4	NA	TRBV5-1	TGCGCCAGCAGCTTGGAGCCTTTTACAGGGTTGAGTGAAAAACTGTTTTTT	CASSLEPFTGLSEKLFF
TRBD2	TRBJ2-4	NA	TRBV7-2	TGTGCCAGCAGCTTAGAGCGAACCGGACTAGCGGGAAAGGGAAACATTCAGTACTTC	CASSLERTGLAGKGNIQYF
NA	TRBJ2-5	few	TRBV18	TGTGCCAGCTCACCTTCAGCGCAAGAGACCCAGTACTTC	CASSPSAQETQYF
TRBD1	TRBJ1-2	NA	TRBV7-2	TGTGCCAGCAGCTTAGTCCACAGGGGCGGCGGCTACACCTTC	CASSLVHRGGGYTF
TRBD1	TRBJ1-6	few	TRBV7-9	TGTGCCAGCAGCTTAGTGGGGACAGCCAATTCACCCCTCCACTTT	CASSLVGTANSPLHF
TRBD2	TRBJ2-1	NA	TRBV15	TGTGCCACCAGCAGCCTCCTGACTAGCGGGAGATTGAATGAGCAGTTCTTC	CATSSLLTSGRLNEQFF
NA	TRBJ1-1	few	TRBV2	TGTGCCAGCACCAACGGTGCTGCCACTGAAGCTTTCTTT	CASTNGAATEAFF
NA	TRBJ2-7	few	TRBV20-1	TGCAGTGCTAAGAGGGGCTACGAGCAGTACTTC	CSAKRGYEQYF
TRBD1	TRBJ2-7	NA	TRBV7-9	TGTGCCAGCAGCTCCCGGACAGGGGAAGTCCACGAGCAGTACTTC	CASSSRTGEVHEQYF
NA	TRBJ2-7	once	TRBV6-5	TGTGCCAGCAGTTACGGGGCACCACTCTGGCCCGGCGAGCAGTACTTC	CASSYGAPLWPGEQYF
NA	TRBJ2-7	NA	TRBV6-1	TGTGCCAGCAGGGGAGGCGGGTACTACGAGCAGTACTTC	CASRGGGYYEQYF
NA	TRBJ2-5	NA	TRBV9	TGTGCCAGCAGCGTAGGTGACAGACAAGAGACCCAGTACTTC	CASSVGDRQETQYF
TRBD1	TRBJ1-2	few	TRBV19	TGTGCCAGTAGTATCGGACAGGTACGGGATGGCTACACCTTC	CASSIGQVRDGYTF
TRBD2	TRBJ2-7	NA	TRBV6-5	TGTGCCAGCAGTTCCTTAGCGGGAGAATACGAGCAGTACTTC	CASSSLAGEYEQYF
NA	TRBJ2-5	few	TRBV5-4	TGTGCCAGCAGCCAGGGACAAATTCAAGAGACCCAGTACTTC	CASSQGQIQETQYF
NA	TRBJ2-5	few	TRBV15	TGTGCCACCAGCAGAGGGCCCAAGGAAGAGACCCAGTACTTC	CATSRGPKEETQYF
TRBD1	TRBJ1-2	few	TRBV4-1	TGCGCCAGCAGCCAAGCCGACAGGGACTATGGCTACACCTTC	CASSQADRDYGYTF
NA	TRBJ2-1	NA	TRBV7-9	TGCGCCAGCAGCCGTATCAATGAGCAGTTCTTC	CASSRINEQFF
TRBD2	TRBJ2-3	few	TRBV4-3	TGCGCCAGCAGCCAAACGACTGGCGGGGGTGGCACAGATACGCAGTATTTT	CASSQTTGGGGTDTQYF
NA	TRBJ2-1	few	TRBV7-9	TGTGCCAGCAGCTTACGAAGTGGCCTAGAGGCCTACAATGAGCAGTTCTTC	CASSLRSGLEAYNEQFF
TRBD2	TRBJ2-7	NA	TRBV28	TGTGCCAGCAGTTTTTCGGGGGGGCGTCTGGTCGAGCAGTACTTC	CASSFSGGRLVEQYF
NA	TRBJ1-1	NA	TRBV5-1	TGCGCCAGCAGCACCGGACAGATGAACACTGAAGCTTTCTTT	CASSTGQMNTEAFF
NA	TRBJ1-5	NA	TRBV2	TGTGCCAGCAGGGGGGAGGACAATCAGCCCCAGCATTTT	CASRGEDNQPQHF
TRBD1	TRBJ2-7	NA	TRBV5-1	TGCGCCAGCAGCTTGGTAGAGACAGGGATCTACGAGCAGTACTTC	CASSLVETGIYEQYF
TRBD2	TRBJ2-1	NA	TRBV5-8	TGTGCCAGCCGGCCGCGGGAGCTAGTAGTCAATGAGCAGTTCTTC	CASRPRELVVNEQFF
TRBD2	TRBJ2-1	NA	TRBV28	TGTGCCAGCAGTCCTCCGGGACTAGCAAACAATGAGCAGTTCTTC	CASSPPGLANNEQFF
NA	TRBJ2-7	NA	TRBV29-1	TGCAGCGCCGCCGGGAACAGCTACGAGCAGTACTTC	CSAAGNSYEQYF
TRBD2	TRBJ2-7	few	TRBV2	TGTGCCAGCAGGGACAGCGGGGGGTCCTACGAGCAGTACTTC	CASRDSGGSYEQYF